This T cell receptor beta chain comes out of a study of blood T cells in healthy people across ages. This clonotype was counted once. Trimming pared 5 bases from V and 0 bases from J, leaving 13 bases between. This CDR3 has 15 residues. From germline, CDR1 is MDHEN and CDR2 SYDVKM. For the second PCR, which ran for roughly 7 to 11 cycles, a sample-barcoded 5' primer and a J-beta primer mix were used. TCRdb ran MiXCR on the 5' RACE reads and lists one entry per CDR3 protein. The data hold 1.8 million or so distinct CDR3 sequences, with around 42% observed a single time. Donors were healthy Caucasian individuals from Russia aged about 6 to 90. Peripheral blood was drawn, approximately 9.7 milliliters per donor.

The sample comprised blood. The chain couples TRBV28 to TRBJ1-1; weak D call: TRBD1 (6 bases). The TCR comes from a human donor in good health. CDR3 coding DNA: TGTGCCAGCAGTCGAGGGGGGGGACTGAACACTGAAGCTTTCTTT. This translates into CASSRGGGLNTEAFF.